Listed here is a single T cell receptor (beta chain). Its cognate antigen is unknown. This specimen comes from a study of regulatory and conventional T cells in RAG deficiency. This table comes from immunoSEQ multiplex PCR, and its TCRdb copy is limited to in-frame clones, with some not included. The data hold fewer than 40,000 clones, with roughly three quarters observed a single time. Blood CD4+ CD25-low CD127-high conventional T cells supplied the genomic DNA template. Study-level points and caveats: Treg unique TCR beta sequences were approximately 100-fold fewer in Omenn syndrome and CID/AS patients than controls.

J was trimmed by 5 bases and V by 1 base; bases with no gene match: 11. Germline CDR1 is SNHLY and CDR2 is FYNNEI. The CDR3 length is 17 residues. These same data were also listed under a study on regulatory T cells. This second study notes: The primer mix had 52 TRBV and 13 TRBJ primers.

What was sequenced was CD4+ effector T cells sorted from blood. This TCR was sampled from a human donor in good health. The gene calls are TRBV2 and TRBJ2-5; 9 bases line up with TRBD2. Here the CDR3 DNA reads TGTGCCAGCAGTGAAGTTGCCAGCGGGGGGATCGGGGAGACCCAGTACTTC. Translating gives CASSEVASGGIGETQYF.